The clone carrying this T cell receptor beta chain came up once. What it recognizes is unknown. Using a J-beta primer mix together with a sample-barcoded 5' primer, a second PCR was run for about 6 to 11 cycles. TCRdb re-analysed the 5' RACE reads in MiXCR, keeping a single row per CDR3 protein. The sample yields fewer than 2,000,000 distinct CDR3 sequences, 30% to 40% seen once. The data were taken from a study of blood T cells in healthy people across ages. Study observations and caveats: It was the long-lived donors that had more naive CD4+ cells and higher diversity than aged donors.

The germline V gene encodes CDR1 DFQATT and CDR2 SNEGSKA (reference sequence). Trimming cost V 3 bases and J 5 bases, with 13 bases left between them. The CDR3 length is 13 residues. Input material: blood. The sequence derives from a human donor in good health. This chain connects TRBV20-1 to TRBJ2-5; D gene unclear. The CDR3 loop is CSASDIPGETQYF. CDR3 in DNA: TGCAGTGCTAGTGACATCCCCGGGGAGACCCAGTACTTC.